Each of the 24 T cell receptor beta chains below was sequenced from the same sample in a study of blood T cell repertoires in COVID-19. The assay was immunoSEQ multiplex PCR, and TCRdb's table has in-frame clones only and misses some. Of about 210,000 clones in the sample, roughly 75% were seen once. The source material was peripheral blood. The receptors derive from a woman between 65 and 79 years old with acute or convalescent COVID-19.

This rearrangement joins TRBV7-8 to TRBJ2-3; 10 nucleotides align to TRBD2. After removal of 5 bases from V and 2 bases from J, the junction contained 10 bases not matched to a gene. Germline loops: CDR1 SGHVS, CDR2 FQNEAQ. This CDR3 has 17 residues. The CDR3 loop reads CASSPRSTSGPTDTQYF. CDR3 nucleotide sequence: TGTGCCAGCAGCCCACGTTCGACTAGCGGGCCCACAGATACGCAGTATTTT.

This clone has more than one count but fewer than ten. The same CDR3 can be traced to other DNA sequences in this sample. The V gene is TRBV6-2 or TRBV6-3, the J gene TRBJ2-4; 8 bases agree with TRBD2. CDR1 is MNHEY and CDR2 is SVGEGT in the germline V gene. The CDR3 consists of 17 residues. V gave up 2 bases and J gave up 1 base; unmatched junction bases: 7. CDR3 bases: TGTGCCAGCAGTTACAATCCGGGGGGGCCGGCCAAAAACATTCAGTACTTC. Its translation is CASSYNPGGPAKNIQYF.

This sequence joins TRBV18 and TRBJ2-7; possible D gene TRBD1, 9 bases. Germline CDR1 and CDR2: KGHSH and LQKENI. This CDR3 contains 17 residues. Trimming removed 2 bases at V and 6 bases at J, with 23 bases between. CDR3 loop: CASSPFSPGGTGSEQYF. The CDR3 DNA sequence: TGTGCCAGCTCACCATTTTCCCCGGGAGGGACAGGGAGCGAGCAGTACTTC.

The rearrangement joins TRBV18 to TRBJ2-1, with D possibly matching TRBD1 (7 bases). The CDR3 has 15 residues. Trimming stripped 1 base from V and 8 bases from J, with 15 bases between. CDR1 is KGHSH, CDR2 LQKENI, per germline. The CDR3 protein is CASSPLAGGSDEQFF. For the CDR3, the DNA is TGTGCCAGCTCACCACTGGCAGGGGGGTCGGATGAGCAGTTCTTC.

V usage is TRBV7-9 and J usage is TRBJ1-1; D is possibly TRBD1 (5 bases). Germline lookup yields CDR1 SEHNR and CDR2 FQNEAQ (reference sequence). The CDR3 runs 13 residues. The germline V and J ends were trimmed by 4 bases and 10 bases, with 16 bases remaining between them. In DNA form, the CDR3 reads TGTGCCAGCAGCTCCTACGGAGGGGAGGGAGCTTTCTTT. As protein: CASSSYGGEGAFF. Using reference TRBV7-9 and TRBJ1-1 for the parts outside the CDR3, the full variable domain is DTGVSQNPRHKITKRGQNVTFRCDPISEHNRLYWYRQTLGQGPEFLTYFQNEAQLEKSRLLSDRFSAERPKGSFSTLEIQRTEQGDSAMYLCASSSYGGEGAFFGQGTRLTVV.

The V gene is TRBV6-2 or TRBV6-3, the J gene TRBJ1-5; D is perhaps TRBD1 (6 bases). Trimming pared 5 bases from V and 2 bases from J, leaving 13 bases between. The germline V gene encodes CDR1 MNHEY and CDR2 SVGEGT. The length of the CDR3 is 15 residues. The DNA of the CDR3 is TGTGCCAGCAGTGACTACAGGGTCGGCAATCAGCCCCAGCATTTT. Protein sequence: CASSDYRVGNQPQHF.

This chain links TRBV6-2 or TRBV6-3 with TRBJ2-1; 11 bases fit TRBD2. The CDR3 contains 15 residues. The germline V gene has CDR1 MNHEY and CDR2 SVGEGT. V shed 5 bases, J shed 10 bases, and the junction held 10 bases outside the gene matches. This CDR3 is CASSPRLAGLGEQFF. The CDR3 DNA is TGTGCCAGCAGTCCCCGACTAGCGGGGCTCGGGGAGCAGTTCTTC.

The chain links TRBV5-6 to TRBJ2-2, with TRBD1 matching 8 bases. The CDR3 has 14 amino acids. CDR1 is SGHDT and CDR2 is YYEEEE in the germline V gene. Unmatched junction bases numbered 5, after V lost 3 bases and J lost 7 bases. CDR3 sequence reads: CASSSDRGGGELFF. CDR3 DNA sequence: TGTGCCAGCAGCTCCGACAGGGGTGGCGGGGAGCTGTTTTTT.

This clone was detected a few times. The genes are TRBV6-2 or TRBV6-3 and TRBJ1-6; a weak D match, TRBD1 (6 bases). Germline V gene sequence: CDR1 MNHEY, CDR2 SVGEGT. The CDR3 contains 16 residues. V lost 6 bases, J lost 5 bases, and 17 bases lay in between. CDR3: CASSDTQGANNSPLHF. The DNA for the CDR3 is TGTGCCAGCAGCGACACACAGGGAGCCAATAATTCACCCCTCCACTTT.

The rearrangement joins TRBV5-6 to TRBJ1-5, with TRBD1 matching over 8 bases. J was trimmed by 7 bases and V by 10 bases; bases with no gene match: 13. CDR3 length equals 14 residues. Germline V CDR1 and CDR2: SGHDT, YYEEEE. The CDR3 loop is CAVGGRGQRQPQHF. The CDR3 DNA is TGTGCCGTGGGGGGCAGGGGGCAGCGCCAGCCCCAGCATTTT.

This clone has only one observation. One end of the junction is discordant with germline, which a read error may explain. The J gene is TRBJ1-2, the V gene TRBV29-1; maybe TRBD1 (5 bases). Germline V CDR1 and CDR2: SQVTM, ANQGSEA. This CDR3 has 13 amino acids. CDR3 amino acids: CSVAPRERSVVGF. The CDR3 nucleotides are TGCAGCGTTGCCCCCAGGGAAAGAAGCGTTGTGGGATTC.

V usage is TRBV2 and J usage is TRBJ2-3, with a possible D match to TRBD1 (5 bases). The CDR3 loop spans 15 amino acids. Germline V gene lookup returns CDR1 SNHLY and CDR2 FYNNEI. Trimming cost V 5 bases and J 0 bases, with 12 bases left between them. The DNA for the CDR3 is TGTGCCAGCAGTCAGGGATCGAGGAGCACAGATACGCAGTATTTT. Translating gives CASSQGSRSTDTQYF. Based on the CDR3 plus reference TRBV2 and TRBJ2-3, the full variable domain is EPEVTQTPSHQVTQMGQEVILRCVPISNHLYFYWYRQILGQKVEFLVSFYNNEISEKSEIFDDQFSVERPDGSNFTLKIRSTKLEDSAMYFCASSQGSRSTDTQYFGPGTRLTVL.

The chain combines TRBV5-1 with TRBJ1-1; a weak D match, TRBD1 (6 bases). V was clipped by 3 bases and J by 1 base, with 13 bases between them. This CDR3 comprises 15 residues. Germline loops: CDR1 SGHRS, CDR2 YFSETQ. CDR3 in DNA: TGCGCCAGCAGCTCCATGGACAGACCGAACACTGAAGCTTTCTTT. Residues: CASSSMDRPNTEAFF.

This clone was observed a single time. The CDR3 DNA reads as TGTGCCAGCAGTGTGGACAGGGAGGTTTATGGGAAACTGTTTTTT. It translates to CASSVDREVYGKLFF. The chain couples TRBV2 to TRBJ1-4; 8 nucleotides agree with TRBD1. The CDR3 length is 15 residues. CDR1 is SNHLY and CDR2 is FYNNEI in the germline V gene. Trimming at V came to 4 bases and at J to 11 bases, leaving 12 bases not matched to a gene.

V is TRBV10-3 and J is TRBJ1-5, with 7 bases fitting TRBD1. This CDR3 has 14 residues. Germline V gene data show CDR1 as ENHRY and CDR2 as SYGVKD. V shed 0 bases and J 8 bases; nucleotides not matched to a gene: 4. CDR3 amino acids: CAISESGGIKPQHF. DNA of the CDR3: TGTGCCATCAGTGAGTCAGGGGGCATCAAGCCCCAGCATTTT.

This chain connects TRBV7-6 to TRBJ2-3; 7 positions match TRBD1. This CDR3 region has 17 residues. The V and J ends lost 0 bases and 3 bases, in that order; junction bases with no gene match: 9. The germline CDR1 and CDR2 sequences are SGHVS and FNYEAQ. CDR3 sequence: CASSLALGGSTTDTQYF. The CDR3 DNA sequence: TGTGCCAGCAGCTTAGCGTTAGGGGGCAGTACAACAGATACGCAGTATTTT. Full variable domain (rest looked up from reference TRBV7-6 and TRBJ2-3): GAGVSQSPRYKVTKRGQDVALRCDPISGHVSLYWYRQALGQGPEFLTYFNYEAQQDKSGLPNDRFSAERPEGSISTLTIQRTEQRDSAMYRCASSLALGGSTTDTQYFGPGTRLTVL.

The chain joins TRBV7-2 to TRBJ2-5; 9 bases line up with TRBD2. This CDR3 spans 18 amino acids. In germline, CDR1 is SGHTA, CDR2 FQGNSA. Trimming removed 4 bases from V and 5 bases from J; junction bases left unmatched: 17. CDR3 loop: CASSSSPLVVTSGETQYF. CDR3 coding DNA: TGTGCCAGCAGCTCAAGCCCCCTCGTAGTTACTAGCGGGGAGACCCAGTACTTC.

The rearrangement links TRBV6-5 to TRBJ1-5; D is undetermined. Per germline, CDR1 MNHEY and CDR2 SVGAGI. The V gene lost 8 bases and the J gene lost 0 bases, with 14 bases spanning the gap. The CDR3 is 15 residues long. The CDR3 nucleotides read TGTGCCAGCCGCCCAGGAGGGATTAGCAATCAGCCCCAGCATTTT. It codes for CASRPGGISNQPQHF.

There are a few counts of this clone. The CDR3 spells CASSQDPYGVSGELFF. The CDR3 coding sequence is TGTGCCAGCAGCCAAGATCCGTACGGGGTTTCTGGGGAGCTGTTTTTT. The chain couples TRBV14 to TRBJ2-2; a weak D match, TRBD2 (5 bases). CDR3 length: 16 residues. Germline assignment: CDR1 SGHDN and CDR2 FVKESK. V was cut by 0 bases and J by 8 bases, with 16 bases left in between.

This clone has just a few counts. This chain uses TRBV29-1 with TRBJ2-2; D unresolved. The CDR3 covers 14 residues. Germline V lookup: CDR1 SQVTM, CDR2 ANQGSEA. The ends were cut back, 7 bases at V and 1 base at J, with 13 bases in the middle. The CDR3 spells CSAFSQKNTGELFF. The CDR3 bases are TGCAGCGCCTTTTCTCAGAAGAACACCGGGGAGCTGTTTTTT.

The rearrangement uses TRBV19 and TRBJ1-5; TRBD1 aligns across 11 bases. V lost 5 bases, J lost 2 bases, and 2 bases stayed unmatched. This CDR3 has 15 amino acids. Germline lookup yields CDR1 LNHDA and CDR2 SQIVND (reference sequence). The CDR3 coding sequence is TGTGCCAGTAGTGGGACAGGGGGGGGCAATCAGCCCCAGCATTTT. As protein: CASSGTGGGNQPQHF.

The chain recombines TRBV3-1 (or the pseudogene TRBV3-2) with TRBJ1-3; 8 bases line up with TRBD1. The CDR3 contains 15 residues. J lost 8 bases, V lost 1 base, and 7 bases had no gene match. Germline values: CDR1 LGHDT, CDR2 YNNKEL (reference sequence). As DNA, the CDR3 is TGTGCCAGCAGCCAAGGGACAGGGATACTATACACCATATATTTT. Amino acids: CASSQGTGILYTIYF.

V and J are TRBV19 and TRBJ1-4, with 8 positions matching TRBD1. The CDR3 has 16 amino acids. J was trimmed by 0 bases and V by 9 bases; bases with no gene match: 9. The V gene's germline CDR1 is LNHDA and CDR2 SQIVND (reference sequence). In nucleotides, the CDR3 is TGTGCCAGCTCCCGGGGACAGGTTACAACTAATGAAAAACTGTTTTTT. Encoded protein: CASSRGQVTTNEKLFF.

CDR3 in amino acids: CAISTRGAGNTEAFF. Here the CDR3 DNA reads TGTGCCATCAGTACCCGGGGGGCGGGTAACACTGAAGCTTTCTTT. The J gene is TRBJ1-1, the V gene TRBV10-3, with a weak D call TRBD1 (6 bases). CDR3 length: 15 amino acids. Trimming shortened V by 5 bases and J by 2 bases, and 15 bases separated the two germline ends. In germline, CDR1 is ENHRY, CDR2 SYGVKD.